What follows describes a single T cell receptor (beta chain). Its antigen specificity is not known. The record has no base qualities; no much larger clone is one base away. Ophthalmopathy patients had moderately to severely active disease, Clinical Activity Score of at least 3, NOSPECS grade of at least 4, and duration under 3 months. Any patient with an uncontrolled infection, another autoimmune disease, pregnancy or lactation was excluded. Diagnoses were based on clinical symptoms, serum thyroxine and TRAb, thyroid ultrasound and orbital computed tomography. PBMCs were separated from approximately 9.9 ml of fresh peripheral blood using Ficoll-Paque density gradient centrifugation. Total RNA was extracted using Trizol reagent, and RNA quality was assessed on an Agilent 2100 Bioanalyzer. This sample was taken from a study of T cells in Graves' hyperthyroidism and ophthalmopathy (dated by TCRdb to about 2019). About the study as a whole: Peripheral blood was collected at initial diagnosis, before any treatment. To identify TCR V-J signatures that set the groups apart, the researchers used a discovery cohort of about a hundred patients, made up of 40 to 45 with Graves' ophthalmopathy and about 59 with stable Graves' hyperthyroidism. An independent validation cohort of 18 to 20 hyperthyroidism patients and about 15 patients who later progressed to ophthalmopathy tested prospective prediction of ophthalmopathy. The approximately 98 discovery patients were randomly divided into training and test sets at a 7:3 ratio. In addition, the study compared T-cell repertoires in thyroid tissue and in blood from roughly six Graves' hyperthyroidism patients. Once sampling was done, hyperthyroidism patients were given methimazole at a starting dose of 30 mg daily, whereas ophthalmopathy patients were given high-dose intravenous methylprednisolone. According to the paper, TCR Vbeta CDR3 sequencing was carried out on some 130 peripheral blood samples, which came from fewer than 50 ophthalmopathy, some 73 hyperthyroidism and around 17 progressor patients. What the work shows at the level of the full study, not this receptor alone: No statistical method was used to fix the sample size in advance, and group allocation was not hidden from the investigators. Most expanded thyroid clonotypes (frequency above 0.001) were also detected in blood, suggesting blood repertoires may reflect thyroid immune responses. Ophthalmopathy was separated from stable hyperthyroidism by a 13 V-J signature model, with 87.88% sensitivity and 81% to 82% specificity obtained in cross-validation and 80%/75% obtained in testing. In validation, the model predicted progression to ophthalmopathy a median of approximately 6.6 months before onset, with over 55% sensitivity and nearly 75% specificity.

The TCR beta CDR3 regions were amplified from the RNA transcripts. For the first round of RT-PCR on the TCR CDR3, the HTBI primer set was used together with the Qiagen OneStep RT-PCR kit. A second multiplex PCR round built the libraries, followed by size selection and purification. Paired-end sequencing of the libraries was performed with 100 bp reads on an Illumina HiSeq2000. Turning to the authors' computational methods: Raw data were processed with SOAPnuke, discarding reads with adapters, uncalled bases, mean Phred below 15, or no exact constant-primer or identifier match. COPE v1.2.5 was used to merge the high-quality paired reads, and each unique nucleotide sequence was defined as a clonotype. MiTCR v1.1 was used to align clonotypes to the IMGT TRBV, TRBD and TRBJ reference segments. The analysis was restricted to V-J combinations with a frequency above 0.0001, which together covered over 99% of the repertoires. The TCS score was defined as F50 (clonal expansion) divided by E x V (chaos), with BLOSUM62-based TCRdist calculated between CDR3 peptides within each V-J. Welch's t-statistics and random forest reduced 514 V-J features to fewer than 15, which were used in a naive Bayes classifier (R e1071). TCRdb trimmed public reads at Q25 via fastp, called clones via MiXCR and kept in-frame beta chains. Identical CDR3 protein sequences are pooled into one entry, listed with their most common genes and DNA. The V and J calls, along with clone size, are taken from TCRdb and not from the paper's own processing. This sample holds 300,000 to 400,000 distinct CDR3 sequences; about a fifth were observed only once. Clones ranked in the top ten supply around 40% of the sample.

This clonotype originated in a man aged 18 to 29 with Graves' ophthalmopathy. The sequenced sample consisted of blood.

The CDR3 region has the sequence CASSEDWEINYGYTF. The DNA sequence follows: TGTGCCAGCAGTGAAGATTGGGAAATAAACTATGGCTACACCTTC. The chain couples TRBV6-1 to TRBJ1-2, with the D gene not confidently named. CDR1 and CDR2 were assigned from the germline V gene as MNHNS and SASEGT. Inclusive of the bounding cysteine and phenylalanine, the CDR3 is 15 residues long. Just the 45-base CDR3 DNA is kept, in frame starting at base 1. The junction carries 11 bases between V and J, which are trimmed by 1 base and 2 bases respectively.